What follows are 11 T cell receptor beta chains derived from one specimen sequenced in a study of blood T cell repertoires in COVID-19 (TCRdb year 2020). Library construction relied on the immunoSEQ multiplex PCR assay. TCRdb retrieved this table from immuneACCESS and kept in-frame rearrangements only. Not all clones are present; in checked studies, unresolved V genes account for under half, and no reason is known for the remainder. In this sample the table shows under 300,000 clones, around 86% of which occur a single time. The top ten constitute 1.9% of the sample. Sequencing was carried out using peripheral blood. All receptors derive from a man aged 25-45 years who had recovered from COVID-19.

This clone occurred once. V gene TRBV4-1 combines with J gene TRBJ2-1; 11 nucleotides match TRBD2. V gave up 1 base and J gave up 2 bases; unmatched junction bases: 7. CDR1 MGHRA and CDR2 YSYEKL come from the germline V gene. This CDR3 contains 18 residues. The CDR3 bases are TGCGCCAGCAGCCAAGGGCTAGCGGGGGGCCGAGCCTACAATGAGCAGTTCTTC. This gives the protein CASSQGLAGGRAYNEQFF.

The rearrangement uses TRBV9 and TRBJ2-3, with 7 bases that match TRBD2. With V trimmed by 3 bases and J by 6 bases, 13 bases remained unmatched. From germline, CDR1 is SGDLS and CDR2 YYNGEE. The CDR3 spans 16 residues. This CDR3 is CASSAFGGGDGDTQYF. In nucleotides, the CDR3 is TGTGCCAGCAGCGCTTTCGGCGGGGGTGATGGGGATACGCAGTATTTT.

This clone showed up just once. The chain recombines TRBV4-2 with TRBJ2-6; TRBD1 agrees at 7 bases. This CDR3 is built from 18 residues. Looked up from germline, CDR1 is LGHNA and CDR2 is YNFKEQ. J lost 0 bases, V lost 0 bases, and 5 bases had no gene match. The CDR3 spells CASSQDQDRPSGANVLTF. CDR3 DNA sequence: TGTGCCAGCAGCCAAGATCAGGACAGGCCCTCTGGGGCCAACGTCCTGACTTTC.

The chain has TRBV19 and TRBJ1-5, with D tentatively TRBD1 (5 bases). The germline CDR1 and CDR2 sequences are LNHDA and SQIVND (reference sequence). This CDR3 comprises 16 residues. Trimming took 3 bases from V and 2 from J, leaving 14 bases between them. CDR3 loop: CASSMGGGVGNQPQHF. Written as DNA, the CDR3 is TGTGCCAGTAGTATGGGTGGAGGGGTTGGCAATCAGCCCCAGCATTTT.

The sample holds one count of this clone. V gene TRBV7-6 combines with J gene TRBJ1-1; D is uncertain. The V end lost 3 bases, the J end lost 0 bases, and 11 bases lay between the germline ends. CDR1 is SGHVS and CDR2 is FNYEAQ in the germline V gene. CDR3 length: 15 amino acids. CDR3 protein: CASSFSVGMNTEAFF. CDR3 DNA: TGTGCCAGCAGCTTCTCTGTCGGGATGAACACTGAAGCTTTCTTT.

The chain employs TRBV4-1 and TRBJ1-1; weak D call: TRBD1 (5 bases). The germline CDR1 and CDR2 sequences are MGHRA and YSYEKL. With 4 bases removed from V and 0 bases from J, the gap between germline ends came to 15 bases. This CDR3 is built from 16 residues. The chain's CDR3 is CASSPIGEGMNTEAFF. CDR3 bases: TGCGCCAGCAGCCCGATCGGGGAGGGGATGAACACTGAAGCTTTCTTT.

V is TRBV4-1 and J is TRBJ2-3, with D unresolved. V lost 4 bases and J lost 5, with 10 bases in between. The germline V gene has CDR1 MGHRA and CDR2 YSYEKL. The CDR3 runs to 13 residues. CDR3 sequence: CASSLTSRDTQYF. The CDR3 DNA reads TGCGCCAGCAGCCTAACATCCCGAGATACGCAGTATTTT.

The rearrangement links TRBV7-2 to TRBJ1-1, with D possibly TRBD1 on 5 matching bases. Trimming stripped 7 bases from V and 5 bases from J, with 17 bases between. The V gene's germline CDR1 is SGHTA and CDR2 FQGNSA. This CDR3 contains 14 residues. For the CDR3, the DNA is TGTGCCAGCACCCAGACGGGGGATCGGACTGAAGCTTTCTTT. Amino acids: CASTQTGDRTEAFF.

In its sample, this clone was seen once. This chain uses TRBV5-4 with TRBJ2-5, with TRBD2 matching 11 bases. Trimming cost V 7 bases and J 2 bases; bases outside gene matches: 4. The CDR3 runs 14 residues. Looked up from germline, CDR1 is SGHNT and CDR2 is YYREEE (reference sequence). In DNA form, the CDR3 reads TGTGCCAGCGGATTAGCGGGGGGGCAAGAGACCCAGTACTTC. Protein product: CASGLAGGQETQYF.

The chain recombines TRBV19 with TRBJ1-4; perhaps TRBD1 as D (5 bases). V was shortened by 3 bases and J by 3 bases, with 20 bases between the two germline ends. CDR1 LNHDA and CDR2 SQIVND come from the germline V gene (reference sequence). The CDR3 is 18 residues long. The CDR3 DNA sequence: TGTGCCAGTAGTATTGATGGGGCGGGACCGGGATCTAATGAAAAACTGTTTTTT. Encoded protein: CASSIDGAGPGSNEKLFF.

The chain employs TRBV7-9 and TRBJ2-3; 10 nucleotides align to TRBD2. The CDR3 covers 16 residues. Germline trimming cut 5 bases from V and 0 bases from J; bases unmatched to any gene: 5. Per the germline V gene, CDR1 is SEHNR and CDR2 is FQNEAQ (reference sequence). The CDR3 sequence: CASSPLAGTSTDTQYF. The CDR3 nucleotides are TGTGCCAGCAGCCCACTAGCGGGGACTAGCACAGATACGCAGTATTTT.